A single sample is the source of the 20 T cell receptor beta chains below, sequenced in a study of T-cell reconstitution after alpha-beta-depleted transplantation in children. Unique molecular identifiers were built into the TCRbeta library. TCRdb re-derived calls from the PCR reads in MiXCR, one entry per CDR3 protein. The data contain over 150,000 distinct CDR3 sequences, 14% to 15% of them singletons. The sample consisted of PBMCs from the stem cell graft donor, taken from the stem cell graft. The receptors originated from a human donor who donated a stem cell graft to a child with acute lymphoblastic leukemia.

The chain is built from TRBV20-1 and TRBJ2-7; 8 positions match TRBD2. From germline, CDR1 is DFQATT and CDR2 SNEGSKA (reference sequence). The CDR3 sequence is 13 residues long. The V and J ends lost 3 bases and 0 bases, in that order; junction bases with no gene match: 1. CDR3 sequence reads: CSARGLVSYEQYF. DNA for the CDR3: TGCAGTGCTAGGGGACTAGTCTCCTACGAGCAGTACTTC.

This clonotype has a count of ten or more. The chain is built from TRBV28 and TRBJ2-7; D is possibly TRBD1 (5 bases). Looked up from germline, CDR1 is MDHEN and CDR2 is SYDVKM. V lost 0 bases and J 4 bases, leaving 10 bases between the germline ends. This CDR3 contains 14 residues. In DNA, the CDR3 is TGTGCCAGCAGTTTATGGCAGGGTTCTTACGAGCAGTACTTC. This translates into CASSLWQGSYEQYF.

In its sample, this clonotype was seen a few times. The gene calls are TRBV12-3 or TRBV12-4 and TRBJ1-1; D remains ambiguous. The CDR3 extends over 15 amino acids. V dropped 3 bases and J dropped 1 base, with 12 bases sitting between them. The CDR3 DNA reads as TGTGCCAGCAGTTTGCATGCAGGAGAGAACACTGAAGCTTTCTTT. Translating gives CASSLHAGENTEAFF.

This clonotype was seen a few times. V and J are TRBV20-1 and TRBJ2-1; 7 bases agree with TRBD1. Germline V lookup: CDR1 DFQATT, CDR2 SNEGSKA (reference sequence). The V gene end was trimmed by 0 bases and the J gene end by 10 bases; junction bases not matched to a gene: 6. The CDR3 loop spans 13 amino acids. The CDR3 nucleotides are TGCAGTGCTAGAGAATTTACAGGGGACGAGCAGTTCTTC. Amino acids: CSAREFTGDEQFF.

The V and J genes are TRBV24-1 and TRBJ1-1; TRBD1 matches at 7 bases. The germline V gene encodes CDR1 KGHDR and CDR2 SFDVKD. Unmatched junction bases numbered 8, after V lost 4 bases and J lost 1 base. The CDR3 has 16 residues. CDR3 protein: CATSEPGGEENTEAFF. The CDR3 nucleotides are TGTGCCACCAGTGAACCAGGGGGGGAGGAGAACACTGAAGCTTTCTTT.

At least ten counts were recorded for this clonotype. The chain links TRBV6-7 to TRBJ2-7; 7 nucleotides agree with TRBD1. TRBV6-7 is noted as an ORF with a role that remains uncertain. The CDR3 runs to 15 residues. V lost 7 bases, J lost 0 bases, and 9 bases stayed unmatched. The CDR3: CASIRTGQPSYEQYF. CDR3 in DNA: TGTGCCAGCATTAGAACGGGACAGCCCTCCTACGAGCAGTACTTC.

This clonotype was recorded many times. The rearrangement joins TRBV12-3 or TRBV12-4 to TRBJ2-1, with D perhaps matching TRBD1 or TRBD2 (6 bases each). This CDR3 is built from 17 residues. V was shortened by 5 bases and J by 8 bases, with 25 bases between the two germline ends. This chain's CDR3 is CASSPSVAGHRIDEQFF. Written as DNA, the CDR3 is TGTGCCAGCAGTCCCTCAGTTGCGGGACATAGAATCGATGAGCAGTTCTTC.

This clonotype occurred many times. The V gene is TRBV12-3 or TRBV12-4, the J gene TRBJ2-7, with unresolved D. V shed 2 bases and J shed 2 bases, with 7 bases lying between them. The CDR3 length is 13 residues. CDR3 sequence: CASSLIQTYEQYF. The CDR3 bases are TGTGCCAGCAGTTTAATCCAGACCTACGAGCAGTACTTC.

Notes on this clonotype: The limits of the CDR3 on the DNA are not certain, so only TCRdb's listed CDR3 is given. The genes are TRBV28 and TRBJ2-7; the D call of TRBD2 is as the table states it, not checked on the DNA. The CDR3 comprises 18 residues, both ends counted. Germline-derived CDR1 and CDR2 are MDHEN and SYDVKM. CDR3 loop: CASSSSGLAGGGFYEQYF.

V and J are TRBV27 and TRBJ2-7; 7 nucleotides line up with TRBD2. The CDR3 runs to 13 residues. V dropped 4 bases and J dropped 7; count of bases not matched to a gene: 7. Germline V CDR1 and CDR2: MNHEY, SMNVEV (reference sequence). The CDR3 sequence: CASSSGLVMEQYF. The CDR3 DNA reads TGTGCCAGCAGTTCCGGACTAGTTATGGAGCAGTACTTC.

The rearrangement links TRBV7-9 to TRBJ2-6, with 7 bases fitting TRBD1. Germline-derived CDR1 and CDR2 are SEHNR and FQNEAQ (reference sequence). J lost 4 bases, V lost 5 bases, and 11 bases had no gene match. The CDR3 totals 17 residues. DNA of the CDR3: TGTGCCAGCAGCCCGTGGGACAGCGCAGCGGGGGCCAACGTCCTGACTTTC. Protein sequence: CASSPWDSAAGANVLTF.

This clonotype was detected a few times. The chain is built from TRBV5-1 and TRBJ2-5; 9 bases are shared with TRBD2. The germline gives CDR1 SGHRS, CDR2 YFSETQ. The CDR3 loop spans 15 amino acids. The junction had 9 bases not matched to a gene; V was cut back by 3 bases and J by 6 bases. The CDR3: CASSSPTSGLKTQYF. DNA of the CDR3: TGCGCCAGCAGCTCTCCGACTAGCGGTTTGAAGACCCAGTACTTC.

This clonotype was observed a handful of times. V gene TRBV4-2 combines with J gene TRBJ2-3; the match to TRBD2 covers 7 bases. Germline-derived CDR1 and CDR2 are LGHNA and YNFKEQ. The CDR3 totals 17 residues. V was clipped by 1 base and J by 4 bases; unmatched bases: 11. Written as DNA, the CDR3 is TGTGCCAGCAGCCAAGGTTGGGCGGGGGAGGGGCCAGATACGCAGTATTTT. The encoded protein is CASSQGWAGEGPDTQYF.

The V gene is TRBV11-2, the J gene TRBJ1-1; 7 bases match TRBD1. V lost 5 bases and J lost 6; bases outside the gene matches: 12. Germline CDR1 SGHAT, CDR2 FQNNGV. The CDR3 is made up of 15 amino acids. CDR3 protein: CASSQRQGAVPEAFF. CDR3 coding DNA: TGTGCCAGCAGCCAAAGACAGGGAGCGGTCCCTGAAGCTTTCTTT.

There are many counts of this clonotype. The gene calls are TRBV12-3 or TRBV12-4 and TRBJ2-1, with 11 bases that match TRBD2. V shed 7 bases and J 8 bases; nucleotides not matched to a gene: 10. The CDR3 is 15 amino acids. CDR3 region: CASTLLAGGSDEQFF. The DNA for the CDR3 is TGTGCCAGCACCCTTCTAGCGGGAGGTTCTGATGAGCAGTTCTTC.

The rearrangement joins TRBV6-1 to TRBJ1-4; no clear D. V was trimmed by 4 bases and J by 7 bases, leaving 10 bases between them. Germline lookup yields CDR1 MNHNS and CDR2 SASEGT. The CDR3 spans 13 residues. CDR3 in DNA: TGTGCCAGCAGTGGAAGGGAAGGTGAAAAACTGTTTTTT. Translation gives CASSGREGEKLFF.

J is TRBJ2-3 and V is TRBV2; no clear D gene. This CDR3 has 14 residues. The V gene's germline CDR1 is SNHLY and CDR2 FYNNEI. V was cut by 3 bases and J by 3 bases, with 10 bases left in between. In nucleotides, the CDR3 is TGTGCCAGCAGTGAGGATCGGTTTACAGATACGCAGTATTTT. This encodes CASSEDRFTDTQYF.

This clonotype was detected ten times or more. V is TRBV20-1 and J is TRBJ1-6; TRBD1 aligns across 7 bases. The V and J ends lost 0 bases and 7 bases, in that order; junction bases with no gene match: 3. This CDR3 spans 14 amino acids. CDR1 is DFQATT, CDR2 SNEGSKA, per germline (reference sequence). DNA of the CDR3: TGCAGTGCTAGAGATCGGGACAGCAATTCACCCCTCCACTTT. It encodes CSARDRDSNSPLHF.

V usage is TRBV12-3 or TRBV12-4 and J usage is TRBJ2-7; D remains ambiguous. The CDR3 sequence is 13 residues long. V gave up 6 bases and J gave up 2 bases, with 11 bases separating them. The CDR3 protein is CASSPFPTYEQYF. DNA of the CDR3: TGTGCCAGCAGCCCGTTCCCCACCTACGAGCAGTACTTC.

V and J are TRBV20-1 and TRBJ2-1; 7 bases fit TRBD1. After removal of 2 bases from V and 4 bases from J, the junction contained 23 bases not matched to a gene. The germline V gene has CDR1 DFQATT and CDR2 SNEGSKA (reference sequence). The CDR3 is made up of 20 amino acids. The CDR3 DNA sequence: TGCAGTGCTAGACTGGTTTCGGGTGGCTGGAGCTCCAGGGGGTACAATGAGCAGTTCTTC. It specifies CSARLVSGGWSSRGYNEQFF.